This record covers a single T cell receptor (beta chain). Antigen unknown. This record belongs to a study of cytomegalovirus exposure and HLA in healthy donors. The CDR3 totals 13 residues. Germline-derived CDR1 and CDR2 are SNHLY and FYNNEI. V was pared by 3 bases and J by 8 bases, with 11 bases between. It was with 60 Vbeta and 13 Jbeta primers that the PCR ran. Sequencing used immunoSEQ multiplex PCR; TCRdb keeps in-frame clones, though not all of them. This table holds roughly 200,000 clones, 77% found once. Regarding the study as a whole: Earlier results showed most TCR beta V segments being productive about 87% or about 30% of the time. Among TCR beta chains, those listed as cytomegalovirus-associated numbered roughly 150.

The sequence was obtained from a woman in her fifties or sixties in good health and CMV-seropositive. The chain links TRBV2 to TRBJ2-1, with a weak D call TRBD1 (6 bases). The source material was PBMCs. For the CDR3, the DNA is TGTGCCAGCAGTGAGGCAGGGGTCGATGAGCAGTTCTTC. Encoded protein: CASSEAGVDEQFF.